This TCR beta chain derives from a study of T cells in Graves' hyperthyroidism and ophthalmopathy (dated by TCRdb to the late 2010s). Describing the broader study: Peripheral blood was sampled at the time of initial diagnosis, prior to any treatment. The paper reports TCR Vbeta CDR3 sequencing of roughly 140 peripheral blood samples: approximately 41 ophthalmopathy, fewer than 80 hyperthyroidism and approximately 17 progressor patients. The approximately 98 discovery patients were randomly divided into training and test sets at a 7:3 ratio. The study also compared thyroid tissue and blood T-cell repertoires from more than five Graves' hyperthyroidism patients. An independent validation cohort of fewer than 20 hyperthyroidism patients and about 15 patients who later progressed to ophthalmopathy tested prospective prediction of ophthalmopathy. After sampling, hyperthyroidism patients received methimazole starting at 30 mg daily, and ophthalmopathy patients received high-dose intravenous methylprednisolone. To identify TCR V-J signatures that set the groups apart, the researchers used a discovery cohort of 100 patients, made up of approximately 43 with Graves' ophthalmopathy and 57 with stable Graves' hyperthyroidism.

TCR beta CDR3 regions were amplified from RNA transcripts. A first-round RT-PCR of the TCR CDR3 used the HTBI primer set with the Qiagen OneStep RT-PCR kit. A second multiplex PCR round built the libraries, followed by size selection and purification. Sequencing of the libraries was done on an Illumina HiSeq2000 using paired-end 100 bp reads. For the original study's pipeline: SOAPnuke was used to process the raw data, with reads discarded if the reads contained adapters or uncalled bases, had a mean Phred below 15, or lacked an exact constant-primer or identifier match. High-quality paired reads were merged with COPE v1.2.5, and unique nucleotide sequences were defined as clonotypes. Clonotypes were aligned to IMGT TRBV, TRBD and TRBJ reference segments using MiTCR v1.1. The analysis included only V-J combinations with a frequency above 0.0001, which together covered approximately 99% of the repertoires. A TCS score was defined as the ratio between F50 (clonal expansion) and ExV (chaos), using BLOSUM62-based TCRdist between CDR3 peptides within each V-J. Welch's t-statistics and random forest reduced several hundred V-J features to roughly 13, which were used in a naive Bayes classifier (R e1071). TCRdb reran the public reads through fastp at Q25 and MiXCR, keeping productive beta chains. One record per CDR3 amino acid sequence lists the most common genes and DNA. None of the V and J calls come from the authors' own analysis; TCRdb made them. For this sample the table gives roughly 570,000 distinct CDR3 sequences, of which 15% to 18% were detected only once. Jointly, the top ten make up around 7.5% of the sample.

Stable Graves' hyperthyroidism was defined as the absence of progression to ophthalmopathy over 18 months of follow-up. Hyperthyroidism patients were newly diagnosed, had a disease duration of under 2 months, and were aged 18 to 65 years. The study excluded patients with uncontrolled infections, other autoimmune diseases, pregnancy or lactation. Clinical symptoms, serum thyroxine and TRAb, thyroid ultrasound, and orbital computed tomography formed the basis for the diagnoses. PBMCs were isolated from 7.5 to 10 ml of fresh peripheral blood by Ficoll-Paque density gradient centrifugation. Trizol reagent was used to extract total RNA, and RNA quality was then checked on an Agilent 2100 Bioanalyzer. The junction shows trimming of 1 base on V and 4 bases on J, and the gene matches do not reach 5 bases of it. The germline V gene (reference sequence) gives CDR1 as DFQATT and CDR2 as SNEGSKA. The CDR3 contains 15 residues, cysteine and phenylalanine counted. Left in the record is the CDR3 DNA by itself, 45 bases read in frame from the first base.

Beyond this particular receptor, the publication reports: In cross-validation, a model built on a 13 V-J signature told ophthalmopathy apart from stable hyperthyroidism with over 85% sensitivity and roughly 82% specificity, and in testing the same model reached 80%/75%. Sample size was not statistically predetermined, and investigators were not blinded to group allocation. During validation, the model predicted progression to ophthalmopathy a median of about 6.5 months ahead of onset, with more than 55% sensitivity and more than 72% specificity. Most expanded thyroid clonotypes (frequency above 0.001) were also detected in blood, a finding suggesting that blood repertoires may reflect thyroid immune responses.

A single count supports this clonotype. This receptor's antigen is unknown. No clone much larger than this one lies a single base away; base qualities are absent. Single-read evidence is weak. This chain is built from TRBV20-1 and TRBJ2-2; a stretch of 8 junction bases matches TRBD1. Sequencing was done on a sample of blood. The clonotype comes from a woman in her 30s with Graves' hyperthyroidism. The nucleotides read TGCAGTGCTAGAGTCCAGGGGGCAAGCACCGGGGAGCTGTTTTTT. This codes for CSARVQGASTGELFF.